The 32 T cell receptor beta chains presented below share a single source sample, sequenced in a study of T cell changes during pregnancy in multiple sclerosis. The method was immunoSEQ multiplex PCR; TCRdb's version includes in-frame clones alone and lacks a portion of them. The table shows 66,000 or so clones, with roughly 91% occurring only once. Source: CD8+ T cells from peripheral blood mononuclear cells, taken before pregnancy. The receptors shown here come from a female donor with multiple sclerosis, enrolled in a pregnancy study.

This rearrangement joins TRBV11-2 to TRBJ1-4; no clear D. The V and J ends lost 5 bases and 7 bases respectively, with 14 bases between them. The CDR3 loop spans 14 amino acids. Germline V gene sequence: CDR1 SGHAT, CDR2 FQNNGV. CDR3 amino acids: CASSPMGGGEKLFF. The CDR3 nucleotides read TGTGCCAGCAGCCCAATGGGCGGAGGTGAAAAACTGTTTTTT.

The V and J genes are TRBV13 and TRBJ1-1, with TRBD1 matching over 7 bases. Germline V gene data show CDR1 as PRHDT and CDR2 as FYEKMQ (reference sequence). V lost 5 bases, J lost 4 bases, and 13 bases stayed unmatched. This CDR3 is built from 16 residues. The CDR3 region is CASSRDRDLKSTEAFF. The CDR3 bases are TGTGCCAGCAGCCGTGACAGGGACCTCAAGAGCACTGAAGCTTTCTTT. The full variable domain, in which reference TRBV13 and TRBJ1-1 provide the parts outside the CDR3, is AAGVIQSPRHLIKEKRETATLKCYPIPRHDTVYWYQQGPGQDPQFLISFYEKMQSDKGSIPDRFSAQQFSDYHSELNMSSLELGDSALYFCASSRDRDLKSTEAFFGQGTRLTVV.

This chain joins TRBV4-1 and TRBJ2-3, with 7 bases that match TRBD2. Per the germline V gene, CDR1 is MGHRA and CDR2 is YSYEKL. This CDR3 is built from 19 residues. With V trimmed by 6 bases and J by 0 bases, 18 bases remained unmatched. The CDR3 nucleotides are TGCGCCAGCAGGCTCCGCTACGACGGGGGAGGGGCCAGCACAGATACGCAGTATTTT. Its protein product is CASRLRYDGGGASTDTQYF.

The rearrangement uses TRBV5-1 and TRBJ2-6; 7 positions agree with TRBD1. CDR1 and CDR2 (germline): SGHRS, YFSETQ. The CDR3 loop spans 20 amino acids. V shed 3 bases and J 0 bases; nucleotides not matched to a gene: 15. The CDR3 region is CASSSPSGTAFRSGANVLTF. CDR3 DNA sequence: TGCGCCAGCAGCTCACCCTCCGGGACAGCGTTCCGCTCTGGGGCCAACGTCCTGACTTTC.

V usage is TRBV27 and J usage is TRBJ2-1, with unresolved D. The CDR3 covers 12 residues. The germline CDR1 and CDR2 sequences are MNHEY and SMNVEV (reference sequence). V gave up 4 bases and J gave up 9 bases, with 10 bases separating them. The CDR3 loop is CASSYGAGEQFF. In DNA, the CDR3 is TGTGCCAGCAGTTATGGTGCCGGTGAGCAGTTCTTC.

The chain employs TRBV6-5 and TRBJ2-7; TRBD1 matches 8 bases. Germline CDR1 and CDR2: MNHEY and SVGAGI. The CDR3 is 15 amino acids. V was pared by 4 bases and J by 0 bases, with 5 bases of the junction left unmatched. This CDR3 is CASSSGRGLSYEQYF. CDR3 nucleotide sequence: TGTGCCAGCAGTTCCGGCAGGGGGCTCTCCTACGAGCAGTACTTC.

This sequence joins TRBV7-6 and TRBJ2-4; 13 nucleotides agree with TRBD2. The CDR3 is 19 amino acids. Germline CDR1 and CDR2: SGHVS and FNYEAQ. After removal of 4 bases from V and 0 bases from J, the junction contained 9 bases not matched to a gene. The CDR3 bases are TGTGCCAGCAGCTCGGGGCCGGGACTAGCGGGAATAGCCAAAAACATTCAGTACTTC. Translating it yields CASSSGPGLAGIAKNIQYF.

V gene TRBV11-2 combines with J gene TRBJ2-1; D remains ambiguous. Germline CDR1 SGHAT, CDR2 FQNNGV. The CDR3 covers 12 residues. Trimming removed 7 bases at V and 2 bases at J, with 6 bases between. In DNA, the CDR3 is TGTGCCAGCACCACTACCTACAATGAGCAGTTCTTC. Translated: CASTTTYNEQFF.

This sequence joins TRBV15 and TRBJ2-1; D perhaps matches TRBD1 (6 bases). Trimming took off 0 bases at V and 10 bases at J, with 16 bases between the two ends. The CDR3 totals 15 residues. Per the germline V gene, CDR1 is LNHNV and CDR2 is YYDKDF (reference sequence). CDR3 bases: TGTGCCACCAGCAGAGATTGGGACCCCGGGACAGAGCAGTTCTTC. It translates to CATSRDWDPGTEQFF.

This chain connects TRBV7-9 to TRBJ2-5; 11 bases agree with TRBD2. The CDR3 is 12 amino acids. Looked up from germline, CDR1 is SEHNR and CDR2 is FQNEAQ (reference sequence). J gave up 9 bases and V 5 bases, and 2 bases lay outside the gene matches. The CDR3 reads CASSPGLAAQYF. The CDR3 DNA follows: TGTGCCAGCAGCCCGGGACTAGCGGCCCAGTACTTC.

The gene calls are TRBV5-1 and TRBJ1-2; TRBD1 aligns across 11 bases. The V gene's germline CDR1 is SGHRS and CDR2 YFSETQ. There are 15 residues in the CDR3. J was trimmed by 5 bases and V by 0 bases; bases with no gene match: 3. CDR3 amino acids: CASSLGTGGGYGYTF. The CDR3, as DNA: TGCGCCAGCAGCTTGGGGACAGGGGGCGGGTATGGCTACACCTTC.

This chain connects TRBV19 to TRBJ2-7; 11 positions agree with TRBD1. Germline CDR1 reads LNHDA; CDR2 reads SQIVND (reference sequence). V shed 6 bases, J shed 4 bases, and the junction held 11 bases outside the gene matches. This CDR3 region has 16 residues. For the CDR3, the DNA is TGTGCCAGTAGCCCGAGGACAGGGGGCGCCGGGTACGAGCAGTACTTC. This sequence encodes CASSPRTGGAGYEQYF. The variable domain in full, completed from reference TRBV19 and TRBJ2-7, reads DGGITQSPKYLFRKEGQNVTLSCEQNLNHDAMYWYRQDPGQGLRLIYYSQIVNDFQKGDIAEGYSVSREKKESFPLTVTSAQKNPTAFYLCASSPRTGGAGYEQYFGPGTRLTVT.

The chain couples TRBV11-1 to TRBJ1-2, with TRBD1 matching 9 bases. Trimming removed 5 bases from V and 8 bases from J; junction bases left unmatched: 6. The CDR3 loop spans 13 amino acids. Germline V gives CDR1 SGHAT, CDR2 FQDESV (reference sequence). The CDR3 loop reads CASSLQGAGGYTF. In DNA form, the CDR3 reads TGTGCCAGCAGCCTACAGGGGGCAGGAGGCTACACCTTC. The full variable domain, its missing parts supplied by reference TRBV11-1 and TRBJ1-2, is EAEVAQSPRYKITEKSQAVAFWCDPISGHATLYWYRQILGQGPELLVQFQDESVVDDSQLPKDRFSAERLKGVDSTLKIQPAELGDSAMYLCASSLQGAGGYTFGSGTRLTVV.

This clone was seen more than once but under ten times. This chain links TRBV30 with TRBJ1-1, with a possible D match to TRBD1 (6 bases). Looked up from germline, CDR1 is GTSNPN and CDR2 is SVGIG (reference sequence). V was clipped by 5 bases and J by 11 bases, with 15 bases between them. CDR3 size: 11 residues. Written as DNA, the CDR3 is TGTGCCTGGGACCAGGGGTTTTGGGCTTTCTTT. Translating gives CAWDQGFWAFF.

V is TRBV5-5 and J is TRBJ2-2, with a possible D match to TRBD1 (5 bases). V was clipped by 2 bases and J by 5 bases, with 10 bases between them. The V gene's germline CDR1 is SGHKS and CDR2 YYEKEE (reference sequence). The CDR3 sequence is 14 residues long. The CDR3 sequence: CASSLPTGTGELFF. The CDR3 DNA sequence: TGTGCCAGCAGCTTACCCACAGGTACCGGGGAGCTGTTTTTT.

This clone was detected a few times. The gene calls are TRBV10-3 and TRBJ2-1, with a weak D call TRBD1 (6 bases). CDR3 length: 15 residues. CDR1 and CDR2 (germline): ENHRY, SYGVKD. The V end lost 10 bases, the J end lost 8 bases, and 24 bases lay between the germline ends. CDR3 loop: CATLVGSTGSDEQFF. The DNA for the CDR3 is TGTGCCACCCTCGTGGGCTCTACAGGGTCGGATGAGCAGTTCTTC.

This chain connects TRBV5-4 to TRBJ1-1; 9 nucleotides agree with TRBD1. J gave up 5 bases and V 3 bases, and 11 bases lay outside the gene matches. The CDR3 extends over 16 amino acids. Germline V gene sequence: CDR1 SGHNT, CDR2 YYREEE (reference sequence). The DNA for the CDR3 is TGTGCCAGCAGCTGGAAGAAAGGACAGGGGAAGACTGAAGCTTTCTTT. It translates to CASSWKKGQGKTEAFF.

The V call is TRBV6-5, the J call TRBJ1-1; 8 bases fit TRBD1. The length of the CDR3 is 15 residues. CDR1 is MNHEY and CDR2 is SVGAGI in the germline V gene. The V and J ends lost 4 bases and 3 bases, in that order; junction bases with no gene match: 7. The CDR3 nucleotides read TGTGCCAGCAGTTCTCGGACAGGGATGGACACTGAAGCTTTCTTT. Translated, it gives CASSSRTGMDTEAFF.

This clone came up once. The CDR3 DNA reads TGTGCCAGCAGCCTCGGGGAGCTGTTTTTT. Translation gives CASSLGELFF. The rearrangement joins TRBV11-2 to TRBJ2-2; D gene ambiguous. Germline CDR1 reads SGHAT; CDR2 reads FQNNGV. Trimming took off 5 bases at V and 7 bases at J, with 2 bases between the two ends. The CDR3 contains 10 residues.

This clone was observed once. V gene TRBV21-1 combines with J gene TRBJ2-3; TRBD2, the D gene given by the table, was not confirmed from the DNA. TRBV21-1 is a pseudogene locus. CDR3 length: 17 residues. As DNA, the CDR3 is TGTGCCAGCAGCAAAACCCTGACTAGCGGGGGAACAGATACGCAGTATTTT. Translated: CASSKTLTSGGTDTQYF.

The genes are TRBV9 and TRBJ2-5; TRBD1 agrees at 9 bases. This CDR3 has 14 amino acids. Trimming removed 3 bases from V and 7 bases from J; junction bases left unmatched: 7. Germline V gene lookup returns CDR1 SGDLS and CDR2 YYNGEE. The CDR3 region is CASSAFRQGGTQYF. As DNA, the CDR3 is TGTGCCAGCAGCGCCTTTAGACAGGGGGGGACCCAGTACTTC.

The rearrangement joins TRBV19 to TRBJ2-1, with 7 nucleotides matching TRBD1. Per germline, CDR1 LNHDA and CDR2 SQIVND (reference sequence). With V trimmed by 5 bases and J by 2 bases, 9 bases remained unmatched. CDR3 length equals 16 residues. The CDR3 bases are TGTGCCAGTAGTGTGATACCCGGGACAGCCTACAATGAGCAGTTCTTC. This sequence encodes CASSVIPGTAYNEQFF. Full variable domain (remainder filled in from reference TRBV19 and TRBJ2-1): DGGITQSPKYLFRKEGQNVTLSCEQNLNHDAMYWYRQDPGQGLRLIYYSQIVNDFQKGDIAEGYSVSREKKESFPLTVTSAQKNPTAFYLCASSVIPGTAYNEQFFGPGTRLTVL.

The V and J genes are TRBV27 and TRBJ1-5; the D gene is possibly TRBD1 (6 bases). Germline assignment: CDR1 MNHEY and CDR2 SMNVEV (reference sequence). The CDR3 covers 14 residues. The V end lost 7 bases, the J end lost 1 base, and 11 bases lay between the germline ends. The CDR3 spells CASNKGGSNQPQHF. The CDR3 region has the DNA TGTGCCAGCAATAAGGGGGGGAGCAATCAGCCCCAGCATTTT.

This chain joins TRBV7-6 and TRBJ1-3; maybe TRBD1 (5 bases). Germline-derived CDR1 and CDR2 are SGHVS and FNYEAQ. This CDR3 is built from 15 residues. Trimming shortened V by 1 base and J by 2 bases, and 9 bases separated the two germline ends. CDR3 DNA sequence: TGTGCCAGCAGCTTAGAACCGGGGGCTGGAAACACCATATATTTT. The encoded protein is CASSLEPGAGNTIYF.

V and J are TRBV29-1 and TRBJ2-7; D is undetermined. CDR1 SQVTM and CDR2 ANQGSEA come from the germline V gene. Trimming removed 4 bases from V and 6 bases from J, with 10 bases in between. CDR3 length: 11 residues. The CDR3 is CSVVVAAEQYF. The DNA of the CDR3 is TGCAGCGTTGTGGTGGCGGCCGAGCAGTACTTC.

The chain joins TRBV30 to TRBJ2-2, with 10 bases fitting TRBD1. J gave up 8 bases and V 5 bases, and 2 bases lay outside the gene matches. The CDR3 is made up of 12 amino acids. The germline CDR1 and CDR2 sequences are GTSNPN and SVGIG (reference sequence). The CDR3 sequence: CAWGGQGGELFF. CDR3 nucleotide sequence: TGTGCCTGGGGGGGACAGGGGGGGGAGCTGTTTTTT.

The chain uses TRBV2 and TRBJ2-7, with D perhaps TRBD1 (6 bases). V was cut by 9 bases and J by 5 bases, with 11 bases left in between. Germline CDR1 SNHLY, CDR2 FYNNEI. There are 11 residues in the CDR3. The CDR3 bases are TGTGCCAGTCAAGGGGGTGACGAGCAGTACTTC. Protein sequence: CASQGGDEQYF.

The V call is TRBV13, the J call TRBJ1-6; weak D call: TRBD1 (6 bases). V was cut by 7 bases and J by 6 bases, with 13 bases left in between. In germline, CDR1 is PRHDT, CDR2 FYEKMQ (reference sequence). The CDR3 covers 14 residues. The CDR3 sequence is CASNIGQFNSPLHF. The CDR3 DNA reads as TGTGCCAGCAATATCGGACAGTTTAATTCACCCCTCCACTTT.

The CDR3 region has the DNA TGTGCCAGCAGCAGACAGAAGTACCCTAACTATGGCTACACCTTC. It is translated as CASSRQKYPNYGYTF. The genes are TRBV6-5 and TRBJ1-2; D is perhaps TRBD1 (5 bases). The CDR3 contains 15 residues. Germline CDR1 reads MNHEY; CDR2 reads SVGAGI. Trimming stripped 6 bases from V and 0 bases from J, with 14 bases between.

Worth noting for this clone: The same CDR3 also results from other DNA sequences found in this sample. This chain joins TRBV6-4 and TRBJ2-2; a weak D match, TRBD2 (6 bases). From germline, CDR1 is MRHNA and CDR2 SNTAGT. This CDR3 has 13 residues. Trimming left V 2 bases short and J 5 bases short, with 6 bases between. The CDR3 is CASSDRGTGELFF. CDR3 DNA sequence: TGTGCCAGCAGTGACCGGGGGACCGGGGAGCTGTTTTTT.

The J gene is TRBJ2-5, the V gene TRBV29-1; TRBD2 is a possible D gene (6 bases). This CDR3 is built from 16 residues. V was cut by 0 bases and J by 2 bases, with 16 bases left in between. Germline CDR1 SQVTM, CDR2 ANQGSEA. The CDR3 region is CSVEDQGREVQETQYF. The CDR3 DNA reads TGCAGCGTTGAAGACCAGGGCAGGGAGGTACAAGAGACCCAGTACTTC.

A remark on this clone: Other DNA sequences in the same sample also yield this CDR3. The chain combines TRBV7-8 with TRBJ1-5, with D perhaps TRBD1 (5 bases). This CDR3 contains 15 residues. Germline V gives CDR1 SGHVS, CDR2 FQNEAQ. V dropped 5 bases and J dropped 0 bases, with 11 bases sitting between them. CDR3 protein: CASSADSYSNQPQHF. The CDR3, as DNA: TGTGCCAGCAGCGCAGACAGTTATAGCAATCAGCCCCAGCATTTT.